The 8 T cell receptor beta chains listed next were all sequenced from one sample in a study of T cell repertoires in cytomegalovirus infection. TCRdb ran MiXCR on the reads and lists one entry per CDR3 protein. The data hold about 150,000 distinct CDR3 sequences, with around 30% observed a single time. No cognate antigen is known for these TCRs. The source was CD8+ T cells from cultured PBMCs, collected from culture after CMV antigen stimulation. The receptors here all came from a human donor in good health (CMV status not recorded). Some clones in this sample may be carry-over from other donors' samples.

The sample holds a few counts of this clonotype. The rearrangement links TRBV11-1 to TRBJ2-1, with unresolved D. V lost 1 base and J lost 9, with 7 bases in between. This CDR3 comprises 12 residues. Germline assignment: CDR1 SGHAT and CDR2 FQDESV (reference sequence). The CDR3 bases are TGTGCCAGCAGCTTAGAGGGATTTGAGCAGTTCTTC. Translated, it gives CASSLEGFEQFF.

This clonotype has at least ten counts. The chain has TRBV7-6 and TRBJ2-5, with TRBD1 matching over 7 bases. CDR3 length: 14 residues. V lost 0 bases, J lost 5 bases, and 3 bases stayed unmatched. CDR1 is SGHVS, CDR2 FNYEAQ, per germline. CDR3: CASSLATGAETQYF. In DNA, the CDR3 is TGTGCCAGCAGCTTAGCAACAGGGGCGGAGACCCAGTACTTC.

This clonotype was observed a few times. The chain is built from TRBV28 and TRBJ2-1, with unresolved D. With 4 bases removed from V and 4 bases from J, the gap between germline ends came to 20 bases. Germline CDR1 is MDHEN and CDR2 is SYDVKM. This CDR3 has 17 residues. The DNA for the CDR3 is TGTGCCAGCAGTTCTCACGGGTCTACCCGAATTTACAATGAGCAGTTCTTC. Its translation: CASSSHGSTRIYNEQFF.

This clonotype showed up many times. V gene TRBV7-2 combines with J gene TRBJ2-7; 9 nucleotides align to TRBD2. Trimming took 2 bases from V and 2 from J; bases not matched to a gene: 10. The CDR3 is 17 amino acids. The germline V gene encodes CDR1 SGHTA and CDR2 FQGNSA. Here the CDR3 DNA reads TGTGCCAGCAGCTTAAACAGCCCCGGCGGGGGGGCCTACGAGCAGTACTTC. It is translated as CASSLNSPGGGAYEQYF.

J is TRBJ2-7 and V is TRBV12-3 or TRBV12-4, with D hard to call. Trimming pared 6 bases from V and 1 base from J, leaving 4 bases between. This CDR3 is 11 amino acids long. This CDR3 is CASRRSYEQYF. DNA of the CDR3: TGTGCCAGCAGGCGATCCTACGAGCAGTACTTC.

This clonotype was observed at least ten times. The J gene is TRBJ1-3, the V gene TRBV7-2; TRBD1 matches at 7 bases. The CDR3 consists of 21 residues. V lost 6 bases and J lost 0; bases outside the gene matches: 23. Germline V gene lookup returns CDR1 SGHTA and CDR2 FQGNSA. CDR3 in DNA: TGTGCCAGCAGTTTTACCGCCCTGGGACAGCCGTTACCCTTCTCTGGAAACACCATATATTTT. Its protein product is CASSFTALGQPLPFSGNTIYF. The variable domain in full, with the rest retrieved from reference TRBV7-2 and TRBJ1-3, is GAGVSQSPSNKVTEKGKDVELRCDPISGHTALYWYRQSLGQGLEFLIYFQGNSAPDKSGLPSDRFSAERTGGSVSTLTIQRTQQEDSAVYLCASSFTALGQPLPFSGNTIYFGEGSWLTVV.

Within the sample, this clonotype is medium-sized. The chain carries TRBV7-9 and TRBJ1-1; no definite D call. The germline gives CDR1 SEHNR, CDR2 FQNEAQ (reference sequence). This CDR3 comprises 14 residues. V was trimmed by 2 bases and J by 1 base, leaving 8 bases between them. The CDR3 sequence is CASSLRLSNTEAFF. CDR3 nucleotide sequence: TGTGCCAGCAGCTTACGGCTGTCGAACACTGAAGCTTTCTTT. Full variable domain (rest looked up from reference TRBV7-9 and TRBJ1-1): DTGVSQNPRHKITKRGQNVTFRCDPISEHNRLYWYRQTLGQGPEFLTYFQNEAQLEKSRLLSDRFSAERPKGSFSTLEIQRTEQGDSAMYLCASSLRLSNTEAFFGQGTRLTVV.

This chain joins TRBV7-8 and TRBJ1-6; no clear D gene. The CDR3 is made up of 16 amino acids. Per the germline V gene, CDR1 is SGHVS and CDR2 is FQNEAQ. The ends were cut back, 5 bases at V and 4 bases at J, with 15 bases in the middle. This CDR3 reads CASSLQPGSYNSPLHF. The CDR3 DNA sequence: TGTGCCAGCAGCCTTCAACCCGGGTCTTATAATTCACCCCTCCACTTT.